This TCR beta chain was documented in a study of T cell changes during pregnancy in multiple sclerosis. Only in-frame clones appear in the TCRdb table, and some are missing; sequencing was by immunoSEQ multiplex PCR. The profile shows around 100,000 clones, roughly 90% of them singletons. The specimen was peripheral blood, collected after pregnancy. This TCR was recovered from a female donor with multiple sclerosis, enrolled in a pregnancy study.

CDR3 residues: CASLGTSGSYNEQFF. The CDR3 DNA reads as TGTGCCAGCTTAGGGACTAGCGGGAGTTACAATGAGCAGTTCTTC. The chain is built from TRBV6-5 and TRBJ2-1; 14 positions agree with TRBD2. The trim removed 8 bases at V and 4 bases at J, leaving 4 bases unmatched. The germline CDR1 and CDR2 sequences are MNHEY and SVGAGI. The CDR3 loop spans 15 amino acids.